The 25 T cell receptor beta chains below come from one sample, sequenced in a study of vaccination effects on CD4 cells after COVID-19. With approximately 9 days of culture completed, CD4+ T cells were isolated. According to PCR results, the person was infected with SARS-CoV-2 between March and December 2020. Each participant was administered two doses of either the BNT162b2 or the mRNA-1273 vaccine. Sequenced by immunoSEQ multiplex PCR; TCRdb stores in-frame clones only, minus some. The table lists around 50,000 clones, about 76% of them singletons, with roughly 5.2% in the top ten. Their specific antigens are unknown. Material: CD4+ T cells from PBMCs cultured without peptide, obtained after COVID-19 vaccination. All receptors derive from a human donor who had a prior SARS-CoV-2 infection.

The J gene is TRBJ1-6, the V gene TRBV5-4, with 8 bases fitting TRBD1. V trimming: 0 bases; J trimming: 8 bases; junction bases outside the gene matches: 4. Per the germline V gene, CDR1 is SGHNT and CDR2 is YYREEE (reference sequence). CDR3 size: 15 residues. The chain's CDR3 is CASSLETGADSPLHF. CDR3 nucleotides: TGTGCCAGCAGCTTGGAGACAGGGGCGGATTCACCCCTCCACTTT.

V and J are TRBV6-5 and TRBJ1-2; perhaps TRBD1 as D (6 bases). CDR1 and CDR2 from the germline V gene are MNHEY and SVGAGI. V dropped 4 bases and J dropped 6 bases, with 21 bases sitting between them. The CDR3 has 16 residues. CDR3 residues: CASSSPKRTEKNGYTF. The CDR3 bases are TGTGCCAGCAGTTCGCCGAAGAGGACAGAAAAAAATGGCTACACCTTC.

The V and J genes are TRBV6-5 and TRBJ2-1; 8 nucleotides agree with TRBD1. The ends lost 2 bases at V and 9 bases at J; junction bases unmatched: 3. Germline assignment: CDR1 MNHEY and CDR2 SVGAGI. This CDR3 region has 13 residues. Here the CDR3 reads CASSYGQGAEQFF. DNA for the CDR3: TGTGCCAGCAGTTACGGACAGGGTGCTGAGCAGTTCTTC.

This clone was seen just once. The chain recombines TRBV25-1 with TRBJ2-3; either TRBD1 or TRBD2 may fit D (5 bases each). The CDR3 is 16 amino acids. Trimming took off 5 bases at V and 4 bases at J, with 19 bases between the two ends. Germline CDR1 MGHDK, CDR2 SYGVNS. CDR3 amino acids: CASSPQGAGRADTQYF. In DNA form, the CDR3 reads TGTGCCAGCAGTCCCCAGGGAGCAGGGCGAGCAGATACGCAGTATTTT. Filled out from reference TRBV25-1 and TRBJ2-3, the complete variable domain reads EADIYQTPRYLVIGTGKKITLECSQTMGHDKMYWYQQDPGMELHLIHYSYGVNSTEKGDLSSESTVSRIRTEHFPLTLESARPSHTSQYLCASSPQGAGRADTQYFGPGTRLTVL.

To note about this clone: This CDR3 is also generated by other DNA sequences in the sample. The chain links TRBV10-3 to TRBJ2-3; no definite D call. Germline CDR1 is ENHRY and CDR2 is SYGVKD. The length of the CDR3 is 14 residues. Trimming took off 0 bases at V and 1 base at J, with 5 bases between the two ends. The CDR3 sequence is CAISESAGTDTQYF. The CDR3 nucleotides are TGTGCCATCAGTGAGTCCGCAGGCACAGATACGCAGTATTTT.

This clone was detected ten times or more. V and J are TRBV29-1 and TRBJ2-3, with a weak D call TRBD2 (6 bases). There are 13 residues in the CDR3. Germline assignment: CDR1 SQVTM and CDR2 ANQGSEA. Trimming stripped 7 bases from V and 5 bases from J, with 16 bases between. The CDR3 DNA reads TGCAGCGGAGATAGCGGAGGGGTAGATACGCAGTATTTT. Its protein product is CSGDSGGVDTQYF.

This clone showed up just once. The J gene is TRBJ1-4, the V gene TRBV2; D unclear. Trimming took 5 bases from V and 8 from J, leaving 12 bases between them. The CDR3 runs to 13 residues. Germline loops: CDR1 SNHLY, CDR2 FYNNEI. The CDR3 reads CASSRGLGEKLFF. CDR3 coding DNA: TGTGCCAGCAGTCGGGGTTTGGGAGAAAAACTGTTTTTT.

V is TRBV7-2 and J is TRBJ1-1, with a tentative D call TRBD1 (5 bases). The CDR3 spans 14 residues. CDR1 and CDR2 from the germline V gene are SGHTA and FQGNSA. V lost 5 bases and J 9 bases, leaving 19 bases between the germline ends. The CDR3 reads CASSPHGTGVQAFF. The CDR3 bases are TGTGCCAGCAGCCCCCACGGGACGGGGGTACAAGCTTTCTTT.

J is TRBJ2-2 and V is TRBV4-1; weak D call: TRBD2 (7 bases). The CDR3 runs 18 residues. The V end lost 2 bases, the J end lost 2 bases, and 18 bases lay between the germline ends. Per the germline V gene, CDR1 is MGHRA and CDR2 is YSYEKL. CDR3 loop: CASSQSGARGRNTGELFF. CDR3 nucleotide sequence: TGCGCCAGCAGCCAATCGGGGGCGCGGGGGCGCAACACCGGGGAGCTGTTTTTT.

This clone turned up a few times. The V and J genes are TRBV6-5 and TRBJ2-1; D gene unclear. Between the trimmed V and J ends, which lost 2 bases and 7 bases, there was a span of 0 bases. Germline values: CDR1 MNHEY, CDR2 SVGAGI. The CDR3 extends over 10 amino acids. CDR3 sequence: CASSYNEQFF. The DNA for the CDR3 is TGTGCCAGCAGTTACAATGAGCAGTTCTTC.

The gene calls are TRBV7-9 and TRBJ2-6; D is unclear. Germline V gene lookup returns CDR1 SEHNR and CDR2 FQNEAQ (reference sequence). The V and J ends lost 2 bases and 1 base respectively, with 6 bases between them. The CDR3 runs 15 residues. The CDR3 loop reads CASSLYRSGANVLTF. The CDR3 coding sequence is TGTGCCAGCAGCTTATACCGGTCTGGGGCCAACGTCCTGACTTTC. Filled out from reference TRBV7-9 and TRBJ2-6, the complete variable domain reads DTGVSQNPRHKITKRGQNVTFRCDPISEHNRLYWYRQTLGQGPEFLTYFQNEAQLEKSRLLSDRFSAERPKGSFSTLEIQRTEQGDSAMYLCASSLYRSGANVLTFGAGSRLTVL.

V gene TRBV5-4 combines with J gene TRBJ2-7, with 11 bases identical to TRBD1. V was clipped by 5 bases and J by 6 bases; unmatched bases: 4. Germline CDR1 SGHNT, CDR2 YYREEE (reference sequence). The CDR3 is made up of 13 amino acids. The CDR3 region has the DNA TGTGCCAGCAGAAAGGACAGGGGGCGCGAGCAGTACTTC. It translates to CASRKDRGREQYF.

The CDR3 DNA sequence: TGTGCCAGCTCACCTTCTCTGGGAGAGCAGTTCTTC. Its protein is CASSPSLGEQFF. The chain combines TRBV18 with TRBJ2-1, with D uncertain. The CDR3 is 12 residues long. Germline values: CDR1 KGHSH, CDR2 LQKENI. Trimming removed 3 bases from V and 10 bases from J, with 10 bases in between.

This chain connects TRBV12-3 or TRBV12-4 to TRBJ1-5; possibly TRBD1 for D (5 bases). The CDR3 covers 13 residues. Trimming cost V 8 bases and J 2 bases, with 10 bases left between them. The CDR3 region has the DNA TGTGCCAGCCACCAAGGGGGCAATCAGCCCCAGCATTTT. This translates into CASHQGGNQPQHF.

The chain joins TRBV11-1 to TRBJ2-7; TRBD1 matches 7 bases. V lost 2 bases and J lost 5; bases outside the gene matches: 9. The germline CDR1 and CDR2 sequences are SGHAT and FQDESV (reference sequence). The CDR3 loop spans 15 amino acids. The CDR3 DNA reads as TGTGCCAGCAGCTTAAGAAGGGGGCCGCCTGACGAGCAGTACTTC. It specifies CASSLRRGPPDEQYF.

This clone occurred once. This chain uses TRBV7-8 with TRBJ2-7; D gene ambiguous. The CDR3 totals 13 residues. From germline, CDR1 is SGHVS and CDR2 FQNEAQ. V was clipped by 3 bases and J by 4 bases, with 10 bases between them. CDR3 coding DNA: TGTGCCAGCAGCTTCGAATACACGTACGAGCAGTACTTC. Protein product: CASSFEYTYEQYF. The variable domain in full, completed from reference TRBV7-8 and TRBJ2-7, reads GAGVSQSPRYKVAKRGQDVALRCDPISGHVSLFWYQQALGQGPEFLTYFQNEAQLDKSGLPSDRFFAERPEGSVSTLKIQRTQQEDSAVYLCASSFEYTYEQYFGPGTRLTVT.

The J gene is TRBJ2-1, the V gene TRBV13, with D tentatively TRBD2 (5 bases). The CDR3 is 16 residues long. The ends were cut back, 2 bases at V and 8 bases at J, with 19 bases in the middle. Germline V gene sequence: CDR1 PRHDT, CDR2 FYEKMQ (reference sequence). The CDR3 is CASSLIAIASEDEQFF. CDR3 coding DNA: TGTGCCAGCAGCTTAATTGCGATAGCGTCGGAGGATGAGCAGTTCTTC.

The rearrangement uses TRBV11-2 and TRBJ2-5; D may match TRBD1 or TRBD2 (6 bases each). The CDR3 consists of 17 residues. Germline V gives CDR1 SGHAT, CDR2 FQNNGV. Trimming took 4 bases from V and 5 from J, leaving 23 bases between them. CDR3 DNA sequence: TGTGCCAGCAGCTCCACCCGATCCCGGGGGCGAAGGGAGACCCAGTACTTC. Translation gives CASSSTRSRGRRETQYF.

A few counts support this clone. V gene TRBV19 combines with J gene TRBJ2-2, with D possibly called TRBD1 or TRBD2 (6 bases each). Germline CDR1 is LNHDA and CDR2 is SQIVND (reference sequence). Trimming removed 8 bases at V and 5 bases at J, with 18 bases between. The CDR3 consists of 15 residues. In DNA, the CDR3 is TGTGCCAGTGCTCTGGGGGGCGCAGGGACCGGGGAGCTGTTTTTT. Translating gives CASALGGAGTGELFF.

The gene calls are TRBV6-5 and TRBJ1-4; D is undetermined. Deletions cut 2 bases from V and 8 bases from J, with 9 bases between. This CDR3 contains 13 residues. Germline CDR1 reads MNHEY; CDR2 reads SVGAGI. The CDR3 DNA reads TGTGCCAGCAGTTACACGCCGGGGGAAAAACTGTTTTTT. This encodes CASSYTPGEKLFF.

CDR3 loop: CASSLGGGYTGELFF. DNA of the CDR3: TGTGCCAGCAGCTTAGGGGGGGGCTACACCGGGGAGCTGTTTTTT. The chain recombines TRBV7-3 with TRBJ2-2; possible D gene TRBD2, 7 bases. The CDR3 loop spans 15 amino acids. The V gene's germline CDR1 is SGHTA and CDR2 FQGTGA. Trimming removed 2 bases at V and 3 bases at J, with 10 bases between.

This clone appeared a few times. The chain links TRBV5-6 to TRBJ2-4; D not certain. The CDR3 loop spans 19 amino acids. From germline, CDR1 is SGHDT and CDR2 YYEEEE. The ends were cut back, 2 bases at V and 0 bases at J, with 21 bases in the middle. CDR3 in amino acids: CASSFGRTGPNQAKNIQYF. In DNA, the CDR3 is TGTGCCAGCAGCTTCGGACGGACCGGACCTAACCAAGCCAAAAACATTCAGTACTTC.

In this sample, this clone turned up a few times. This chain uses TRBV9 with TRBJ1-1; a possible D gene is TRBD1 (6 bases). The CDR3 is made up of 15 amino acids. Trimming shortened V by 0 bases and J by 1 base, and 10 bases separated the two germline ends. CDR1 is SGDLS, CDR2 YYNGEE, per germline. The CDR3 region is CASSVGGQENTEAFF. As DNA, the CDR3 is TGTGCCAGCAGCGTAGGGGGACAAGAGAACACTGAAGCTTTCTTT.

The CDR3 region has the DNA TGCAGCGTCGGAAACGCCGGGACAGATACGCAGTATTTT. Translated: CSVGNAGTDTQYF. The chain has TRBV29-1 and TRBJ2-3, with D unresolved. Per the germline V gene, CDR1 is SQVTM and CDR2 is ANQGSEA. Trimming removed 6 bases at V and 3 bases at J, with 13 bases between. The CDR3 length is 13 residues.

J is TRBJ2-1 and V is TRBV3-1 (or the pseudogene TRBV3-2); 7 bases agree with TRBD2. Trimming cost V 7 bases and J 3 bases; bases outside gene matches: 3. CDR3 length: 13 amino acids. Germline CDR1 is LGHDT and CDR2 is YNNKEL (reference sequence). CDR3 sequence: CASMAGVYNEQFF. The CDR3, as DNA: TGTGCCAGCATGGCGGGGGTCTACAATGAGCAGTTCTTC.